The present T cell receptor (beta chain) was sequenced within a study of lung T cells in sarcoidosis with Löfgren's syndrome. Whole-study results and caveats: Versus controls, Löfgren's syndrome patients reportedly showed TRAV12-1 and TRBV2 as most expanded. Shared TRAV12-1 and TRBV2 CDR3 motifs were reported across several patients.

In TCRdb, the reads were re-called with MiXCR into one record per CDR3 protein. The sample holds some 65,000 distinct CDR3 sequences; about 20% are singletons and the top ten take about 2.3%. The trim removed 0 bases at V and 5 bases at J, leaving 13 bases unmatched. This CDR3 has 17 residues. Germline loops: CDR1 DFQATT, CDR2 SNEGSKA (reference sequence). This clonotype was seen many times. The antigen is unknown. This TCR derives from a human donor with sarcoidosis (Löfgren's syndrome or another form), or a control subject (not recorded which). The chain joins TRBV20-1 to TRBJ2-3; 8 bases are shared with TRBD2. Input material: CD4+ T cells from PBMCs. CDR3 amino acids: CSARDPSGGTERDTQYF. CDR3 DNA sequence: TGCAGTGCTAGAGATCCGAGCGGGGGCACGGAGAGAGATACGCAGTATTTT.